The rows below give T cell receptor beta chains drawn from one sample of a study of human thymus T cells. Only in-frame clones appear in the TCRdb table, and some are missing; sequencing was by immunoSEQ multiplex PCR. Of roughly 120,000 clones in the sample, about 93% are singletons; the top ten hold roughly 0.024%. Sequencing used thymus tissue. The origin of the receptors is a boy under two years old with a congenital heart defect but otherwise immunologically healthy. CDR3s include the opening cysteine and the closing phenylalanine or tryptophan. A D gene is named only where the DNA matches it firmly. Clone size appears in some rows only: once, few, many, or a class for an expanded clone.

D gene | J gene | V gene | clone size | CDR3 protein | CDR3 DNA
- | TRBJ1-3 | TRBV5-4 | - | CASSFADGSGNTIYF | TGTGCCAGCAGCTTCGCGGACGGCTCTGGAAACACCATATATTTT
- | TRBJ2-1 | TRBV6-5 | - | CASSPDVYNEQFF | TGTGCCAGCAGTCCTGACGTCTACAATGAGCAGTTCTTC
TRBD1 | TRBJ1-1 | TRBV11-2 | once | CASRRTGSLGEAFF | TGTGCCAGCAGGAGGACAGGGTCCCTCGGTGAAGCTTTCTTT
- | TRBJ1-2 | TRBV19 | - | CASIGPGDRGYTF | TGTGCCAGTATTGGGCCAGGGGATCGCGGCTACACCTTC
TRBD2 | TRBJ2-1 | TRBV7-2 | - | CASRETSGGFNEQFF | TGTGCCAGCAGAGAGACTAGCGGGGGGTTCAATGAGCAGTTCTTC
- | TRBJ1-1 | TRBV4-3 | - | CASSQGTAQAPNTEAFF | TGCGCCAGCAGCCAAGGGACCGCACAGGCCCCGAACACTGAAGCTTTCTTT
TRBD1 | TRBJ2-3 | TRBV5-1 | - | CASSLGQGWTDTQYF | TGCGCCAGCAGCCTGGGACAGGGGTGGACAGATACGCAGTATTTT
- | TRBJ2-5 | TRBV21-1 | - | CARGETQYF | TGTGCCAGAGGAGAGACCCAGTACTTC
TRBD2 | TRBJ2-2 | TRBV9 | - | CASSLLAGPGELFF | TGTGCCAGCAGCCTGCTAGCGGGGCCCGGGGAGCTGTTTTTT
TRBD2 | TRBJ2-3 | TRBV7-2 | - | CASSLATSGRTDTQYF | TGTGCCAGCAGCTTAGCGACTAGCGGCCGCACAGATACGCAGTATTTT
- | TRBJ1-2 | TRBV5-1 | - | CASSLETTAFGYTF | TGCGCCAGCAGCTTGGAAACTACCGCCTTCGGCTACACCTTC
- | TRBJ2-7 | TRBV4-3 | - | CASSQDTRDGLPYEQYF | TGCGCCAGCAGCCAAGATACAAGAGACGGACTTCCCTACGAGCAGTACTTC
- | TRBJ2-3 | TRBV5-1 | - | CASSWGRRGSTDTQYF | TGCGCCAGCAGCTGGGGACGCCGGGGGAGCACAGATACGCAGTATTTT
- | TRBJ2-7 | TRBV6-5 | - | CASSADRTYEQYF | TGTGCCAGCAGTGCCGACAGAACCTACGAGCAGTACTTC
- | TRBJ2-1 | TRBV9 | - | CASSVDGGNNEQFF | TGTGCCAGCAGCGTAGACGGGGGTAACAATGAGCAGTTCTTC
- | TRBJ2-7 | TRBV30 | - | CAWSVLRDEQYF | TGTGCCTGGAGTGTACTACGGGACGAGCAGTACTTC
- | TRBJ1-4 | TRBV30 | - | CAWRAPDRRLGEKLFF | TGTGCCTGGAGGGCCCCAGACAGACGCCTTGGGGAAAAACTGTTTTTT
- | TRBJ1-1 | TRBV2 | - | CASSEGLEAFF | TGTGCCAGCAGTGAAGGCCTTGAAGCTTTCTTT
- | TRBJ1-1 | TRBV12-5 | - | CASGLDIPVGLTEAFF | TGTGCTAGTGGTTTGGATATCCCGGTAGGATTGACTGAAGCTTTCTTT
TRBD2 | TRBJ2-5 | TRBV10-3 | - | CAISEPSTSGGEQETQYF | TGTGCCATCAGTGAGCCGTCAACTAGCGGGGGGGAACAAGAGACCCAGTACTTC
- | TRBJ2-7 | TRBV9 | once | CASSVGTPYSYEQYF | TGTGCCAGCAGCGTAGGTACTCCCTACTCCTACGAGCAGTACTTC
- | TRBJ1-1 | TRBV27 | - | CASSLRVSNTEAFF | TGTGCCAGCAGTTTAAGGGTCAGCAACACTGAAGCTTTCTTT
- | TRBJ1-1 | TRBV4-1 | - | CASSQDPPWGRAFF | TGCGCCAGCAGCCAAGATCCCCCTTGGGGGAGAGCTTTCTTT
- | TRBJ1-1 | TRBV29-1 | once | CSVTSQGYTEAFF | TGCAGCGTGACCTCACAGGGCTACACTGAAGCTTTCTTT
- | TRBJ2-7 | TRBV27 | - | CASSTGYEQYF | TGTGCCAGCAGTACAGGCTACGAGCAGTACTTC
TRBD1 | TRBJ2-7 | TRBV4-3 | - | CASSQEPGQYYEQYF | TGCGCCAGCAGCCAAGAACCGGGACAGTACTACGAGCAGTACTTC
- | TRBJ1-3 | TRBV7-2 | once | CASSLASSGNTIYF | TGTGCCAGCAGCTTAGCCAGCTCTGGAAACACCATATATTTT
TRBD1 | TRBJ1-2 | TRBV20-1 | - | CSTDRGNGYTF | TGCAGTACCGACAGGGGGAATGGCTACACCTTC
TRBD2 | TRBJ2-3 | TRBV5-1 | once | CASRATSGTDTQYF | TGCGCCAGCAGGGCGACTAGCGGCACAGATACGCAGTATTTT
TRBD1 | TRBJ2-7 | TRBV4-2 | - | CASSQDRRQGQDEQYF | TGTGCCAGCAGCCAAGATCGGAGACAGGGTCAGGACGAGCAGTACTTC
- | TRBJ2-2 | TRBV27 | - | CASSLLRSQGPPGTGELFF | TGTGCCAGCAGTTTACTCCGCTCTCAGGGGCCCCCGGGCACCGGGGAGCTGTTTTTT
- | TRBJ1-1 | TRBV28 | - | CASSLAGGGTEAFF | TGTGCCAGCAGTTTGGCGGGGGGGGGCACTGAAGCTTTCTTT
- | TRBJ1-6 | TRBV28 | - | CASSLGASYNSPLHF | TGTGCCAGCAGTTTAGGGGCTTCCTATAATTCACCCCTCCACTTT
- | TRBJ1-3 | TRBV28 | - | CASKSGNTIYF | TGTGCCAGCAAGTCGGGAAACACCATATATTTT
TRBD1 | TRBJ1-6 | TRBV9 | - | CASSPRGTGGGWNNSPLHF | TGTGCCAGCAGCCCGAGGGGGACAGGAGGTGGCTGGAATAATTCACCCCTCCACTTT
- | TRBJ2-7 | TRBV7-6 | - | CASSPQRSRPFYEQYF | TGTGCCAGCAGCCCCCAGAGGTCCCGTCCCTTCTACGAGCAGTACTTC
TRBD1 | TRBJ1-2 | TRBV28 | - | CASSLVPGGLNYGYTF | TGTGCCAGCAGTTTAGTACCAGGGGGCCTTAACTATGGCTACACCTTC
- | TRBJ1-5 | TRBV19 | - | CASSIEEYSNQPQHF | TGTGCCAGTAGTATAGAAGAATATAGCAATCAGCCCCAGCATTTT
- | TRBJ2-1 | TRBV14 | - | CASSQRYSSYNEQFF | TGTGCCAGCAGCCAACGATACAGCTCCTACAATGAGCAGTTCTTC
- | TRBJ2-7 | TRBV6-1 | - | CASSEALESGKWEKQEDYEQYF | TGTGCCAGCAGTGAAGCGCTTGAGTCGGGGAAATGGGAAAAACAGGAGGACTACGAGCAGTACTTC
TRBD1 | TRBJ1-2 | TRBV30 | - | CAWKGASTGTEGYGYTF | TGTGCCTGGAAAGGCGCATCCACCGGGACAGAGGGTTACGGCTACACCTTC
- | TRBJ2-7 | TRBV5-4 | - | CASSVDTSTEQYF | TGTGCCAGCAGCGTAGATACTAGTACCGAGCAGTACTTC
TRBD1 | TRBJ2-7 | TRBV4-1 | - | CASSQERDREGYEQYF | TGCGCCAGCAGCCAAGAAAGGGACAGGGAGGGCTACGAGCAGTACTTC
- | TRBJ2-3 | TRBV9 | - | CASSAKDSYTDTQYF | TGTGCCAGCAGCGCCAAAGACTCCTACACAGATACGCAGTATTTT
- | TRBJ1-6 | TRBV5-1 | - | CASSPRTGFHSPLHF | TGCGCCAGCAGTCCCCGAACAGGGTTTCATTCACCCCTCCACTTT
TRBD2 | TRBJ2-1 | TRBV7-6 | - | CASSRAGGRHEQFF | TGTGCCAGCAGCCGAGCGGGGGGGAGGCATGAGCAGTTCTTC
- | TRBJ1-2 | TRBV30 | - | CAWSRWNYGYTF | TGTGCCTGGAGTAGGTGGAACTATGGCTACACCTTC
- | TRBJ1-1 | TRBV4-2 | - | CASSQEGPTGAFF | TGTGCCAGCAGCCAAGAGGGCCCCACTGGGGCTTTCTTT
- | TRBJ1-4 | TRBV10-3 | - | CAISVSPGDNEKLFF | TGTGCCATCAGTGTTTCCCCAGGGGATAATGAAAAACTGTTTTTT
TRBD2 | TRBJ2-7 | TRBV30 | - | CAWSASGQGPRVYEQYF | TGTGCCTGGAGCGCTAGCGGGCAGGGGCCCCGCGTCTACGAGCAGTACTTC
- | TRBJ2-3 | TRBV28 | - | CASSSGAGQTDTQYF | TGTGCCAGCAGTTCGGGGGCCGGACAGACAGATACGCAGTATTTT
- | TRBJ1-2 | TRBV5-6 | - | CASSVEQGHGYTF | TGTGCCAGCAGCGTAGAACAGGGCCATGGCTACACCTTC
- | TRBJ2-1 | TRBV30 | - | CAGGPRSSYNEQFF | TGTGCCGGCGGCCCCCGGAGCTCCTACAATGAGCAGTTCTTC
- | TRBJ2-3 | TRBV9 | - | CASSALGHSRTDTQYF | TGTGCCAGCAGCGCCCTCGGACATTCCCGCACAGATACGCAGTATTTT
- | TRBJ2-7 | TRBV4-3 | - | CASSQARAEQYF | TGCGCCAGCAGCCAAGCCAGGGCCGAGCAGTACTTC
- | TRBJ2-7 | TRBV6-5 | - | CASSSLGERAYEQYF | TGTGCCAGCAGTTCCCTGGGCGAGCGGGCCTACGAGCAGTACTTC